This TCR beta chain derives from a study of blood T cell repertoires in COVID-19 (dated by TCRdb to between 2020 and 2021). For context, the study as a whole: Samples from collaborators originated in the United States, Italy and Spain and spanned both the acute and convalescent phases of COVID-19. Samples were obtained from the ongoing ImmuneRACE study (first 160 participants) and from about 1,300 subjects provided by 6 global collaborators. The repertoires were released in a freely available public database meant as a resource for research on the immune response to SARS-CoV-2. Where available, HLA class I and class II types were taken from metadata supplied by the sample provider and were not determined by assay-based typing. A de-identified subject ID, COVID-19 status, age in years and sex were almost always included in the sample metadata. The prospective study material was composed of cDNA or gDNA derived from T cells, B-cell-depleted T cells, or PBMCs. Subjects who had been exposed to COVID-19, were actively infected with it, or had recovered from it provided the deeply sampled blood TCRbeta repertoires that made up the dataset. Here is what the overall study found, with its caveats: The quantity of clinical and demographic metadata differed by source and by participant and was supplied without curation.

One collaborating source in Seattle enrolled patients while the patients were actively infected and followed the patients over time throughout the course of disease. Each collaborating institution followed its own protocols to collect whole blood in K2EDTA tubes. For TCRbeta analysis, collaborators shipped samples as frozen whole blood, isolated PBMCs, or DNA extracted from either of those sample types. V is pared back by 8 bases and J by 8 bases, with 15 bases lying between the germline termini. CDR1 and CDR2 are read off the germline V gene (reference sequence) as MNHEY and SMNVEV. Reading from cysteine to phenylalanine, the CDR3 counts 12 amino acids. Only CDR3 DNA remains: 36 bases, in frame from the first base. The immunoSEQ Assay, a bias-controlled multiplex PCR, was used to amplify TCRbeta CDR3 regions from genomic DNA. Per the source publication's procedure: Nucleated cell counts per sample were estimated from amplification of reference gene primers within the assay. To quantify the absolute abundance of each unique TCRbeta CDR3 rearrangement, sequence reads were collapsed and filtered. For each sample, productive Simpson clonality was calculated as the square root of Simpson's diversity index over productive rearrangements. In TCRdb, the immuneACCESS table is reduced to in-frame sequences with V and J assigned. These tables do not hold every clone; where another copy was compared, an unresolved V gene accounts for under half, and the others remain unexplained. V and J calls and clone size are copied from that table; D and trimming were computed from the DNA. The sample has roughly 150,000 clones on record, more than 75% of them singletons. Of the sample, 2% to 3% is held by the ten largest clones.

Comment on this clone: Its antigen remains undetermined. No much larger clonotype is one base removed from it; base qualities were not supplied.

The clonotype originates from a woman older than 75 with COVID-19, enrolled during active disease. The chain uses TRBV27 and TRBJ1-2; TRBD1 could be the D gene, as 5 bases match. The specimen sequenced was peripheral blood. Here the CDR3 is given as CASHGGAGGYTF. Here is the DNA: TGTGCCAGCCACGGTGGGGCAGGAGGCTACACCTTC.